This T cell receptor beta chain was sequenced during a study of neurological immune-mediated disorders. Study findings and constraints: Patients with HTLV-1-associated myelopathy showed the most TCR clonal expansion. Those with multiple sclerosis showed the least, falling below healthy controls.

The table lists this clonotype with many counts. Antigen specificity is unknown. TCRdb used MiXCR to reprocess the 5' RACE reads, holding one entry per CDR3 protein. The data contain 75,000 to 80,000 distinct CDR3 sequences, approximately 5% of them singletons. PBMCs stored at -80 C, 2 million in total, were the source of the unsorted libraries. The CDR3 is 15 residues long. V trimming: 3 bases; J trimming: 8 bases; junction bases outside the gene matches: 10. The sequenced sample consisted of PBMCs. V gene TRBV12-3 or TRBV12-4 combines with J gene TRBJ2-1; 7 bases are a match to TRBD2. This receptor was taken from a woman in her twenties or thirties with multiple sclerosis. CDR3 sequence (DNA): TGTGCCAGCAGTTTGTCGCGCGGGAGATTCGATGAGCAGTTCTTC. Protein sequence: CASSLSRGRFDEQFF.